This TCR beta chain is from a study of blood T cell repertoires in COVID-19 (dated by TCRdb to the early 2020s). General notes on the study: Collaborator samples came from the United States, Italy and Spain and covered acute and convalescent phases of COVID-19. The prospective study material was composed of cDNA or gDNA derived from T cells, B-cell-depleted T cells, or PBMCs. Deeply sampled blood TCRbeta repertoires from subjects exposed to, actively infected with, or recovered from COVID-19 were included in the dataset. The repertoires were released in a freely available public database meant as a resource for research on the immune response to SARS-CoV-2. The samples were drawn from two sources: the first 160 participants of the ongoing ImmuneRACE study, and 1,200 or so subjects contributed by 6 global collaborators. Nearly every sample came with metadata listing a de-identified subject ID, COVID-19 status, age in years and sex. HLA class I and class II types, where available, came from metadata supplied by the sample provider rather than from assay-based typing. Study-level results and caveats: Clinical and demographic metadata were provided uncurated, with the amount varying by source and participant.

A remark on this clone: What this receptor recognizes is not known. No base quality values were provided; no much bigger clone lies one nucleotide off.

TCRbeta CDR3 regions were amplified from genomic DNA by means of the immunoSEQ Assay, a bias-controlled multiplex PCR. The authors' pipeline ran thus. Within the assay, amplification of reference gene primers was used to estimate how many nucleated cells each sample contained. To quantify the absolute abundance of each unique TCRbeta CDR3 rearrangement, sequence reads were collapsed and filtered. For each sample, productive Simpson clonality was calculated as the square root of Simpson's diversity index across productive rearrangements. Here the immuneACCESS table is served through TCRdb, limited to in-frame sequences with V and J called. Missing clones are a known gap in these copies; in checked studies unresolved V genes cover under half, and the rest lacks a known reason. V and J calls and clone size follow that table, whereas D and trimming were derived from the DNA. Across this sample there are about 220,000 clones, with around 84% seen only once. Approximately 5.1% of the sample belongs to the ten largest clones.

CDR1 and CDR2, looked up from the germline V gene, are MNHEY and SVGAGI. Trimming leaves V shorter by 2 bases and J shorter by 6 bases, with the junction holding 5 bases beyond the gene matches. Reading from cysteine to phenylalanine, the CDR3 counts 15 amino acids. The read is trimmed to its CDR3 DNA, 45 bases read in frame from base 1. Another Seattle source contributed samples from volunteer blood donors who had recovered from COVID-19. Whole blood was collected in K2EDTA tubes by collaborating institutions according to the institutions' own protocols. For TCRbeta analysis, collaborators shipped samples as frozen whole blood, isolated PBMCs, or DNA extracted from either of those sample types.

The sequenced sample was peripheral blood. The sequence came from a woman aged 60-75 years who had recovered from COVID-19. The chain joins TRBV6-5 to TRBJ2-1, with 9 junctional bases fitting TRBD2. For the CDR3, the sequence is CASSYGGLASNEQFF. The DNA sequence reads TGTGCCAGCAGTTACGGGGGACTAGCCTCCAATGAGCAGTTCTTC.